This T cell receptor beta chain derives from a study of PD-1 blockade in classical Hodgkin lymphoma (dated by TCRdb to 2020 to 2022). In terms of the full investigation: A peripheral blood immune signature of response to PD-1 blockade in classical Hodgkin lymphoma was defined using TCR beta sequencing and CyTOF. General conclusions and limits of the study: Baseline TCR diversity was reported as lower in newly diagnosed patients than in healthy donors, and lower still in relapsed/refractory patients. The study was restricted to a single clinical trial cohort, and the causes of repertoire differences, possibly disease activity or prior therapy, were left undefined.

This clone appeared once. The antigen this receptor binds is unknown. The input lacks base qualities; no much larger clone sits a single base away. CDR1 and CDR2 are read off the germline V gene as SGDLS and YYNGEE. From cysteine to phenylalanine, the CDR3 is 13 amino acids long. The CDR3 DNA has 39 bases and is translated from base 1. V is trimmed back by 6 bases and J by 5 bases, and the junction contains 1 base that no gene match accounts for. The intended sense of this specimen's time point label: newly diagnosed, previously untreated cHL patient sample. To serve as a comparison group for the relapsed/refractory trial patients, PBMCs were sequenced from patients with newly diagnosed, previously untreated classical Hodgkin lymphoma. After peripheral blood was drawn into 8 mL Vacutainer Cell Preparation Tubes, PBMCs were isolated by centrifugation and then cryopreserved. The Qiagen DNeasy kit was used to extract genomic DNA from unsorted PBMCs and from the negatively selected CD4+ and CD8+ fractions. Amplification of TCR beta CDR3 regions was done by immunoSEQ multiplex PCR with primers that anneal to V and J segments. A synthetic immune receptor repertoire was used to minimize amplification bias, and remaining bias was computationally removed after sequencing. The authors' pipeline ran thus. Custom Python scripts were used to quantify repertoire diversity as the Shannon entropy index. Unsorted, CD4+ and CD8+ repertoires were examined separately, except in combined analyses, for which CD4+ and CD8+ sequences were merged in silico. Held by TCRdb, this immuneACCESS table contains in-frame sequences only and omits some clones. Under half of the omission traces to an unresolved V gene where checked; the cause of the rest is unknown. Clone size and V and J calls were adopted from that table, with D and trimming inferred from the DNA. This sample gives tens of thousands of clones in total; approximately 91% of them show up just once. About 5.3% of the sample is in the top ten clones.

The receptor comes from a human donor with classical Hodgkin lymphoma. The sequenced material came from peripheral blood mononuclear cells (PBMCs). The chain joins TRBV9 to TRBJ2-1, and 11 junctional nucleotides match TRBD2. For the CDR3, the sequence is CASKGLADNEQFF. The sequenced DNA: TGTGCCAGCAAGGGACTAGCGGACAATGAGCAGTTCTTC.